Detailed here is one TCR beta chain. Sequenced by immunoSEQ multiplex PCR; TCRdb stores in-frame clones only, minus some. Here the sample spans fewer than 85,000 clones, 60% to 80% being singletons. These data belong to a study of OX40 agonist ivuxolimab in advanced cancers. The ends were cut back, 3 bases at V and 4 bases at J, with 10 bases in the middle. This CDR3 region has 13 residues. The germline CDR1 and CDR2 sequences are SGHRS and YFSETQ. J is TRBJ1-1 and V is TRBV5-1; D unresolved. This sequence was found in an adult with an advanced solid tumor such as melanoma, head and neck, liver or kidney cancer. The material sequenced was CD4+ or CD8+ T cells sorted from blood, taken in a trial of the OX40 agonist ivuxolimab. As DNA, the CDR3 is TGCGCCAGCAGCTCGACTGAGGGCACTGAAGCTTTCTTT. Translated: CASSSTEGTEAFF.